This T cell receptor beta chain was recorded in a study of blood T cell repertoires in COVID-19. Study summary: Samples taken during acute and convalescent COVID-19 were collected in the United States, Italy and Spain. In each case, the material was cDNA or gDNA derived from T cells, B-cell-depleted T cells, or PBMCs.

In the original analysis: Quantification of nucleated cells was approximated via reference gene primer amplification. Measured with immunoSEQ multiplex PCR; TCRdb has only the in-frame clones, and not every one. V and J calls plus clone size are reproduced from that table; the DNA served to infer D and trimming. This repertoire shows about 170,000 clones, 65% to 85% found once; its top ten account for roughly 4%. Germline V gene sequence: CDR1 ENHRY, CDR2 SYGVKD. V shed 3 bases and J shed 3 bases, with 17 bases lying between them. The CDR3 spans 17 residues. Sequenced material: PBMCs or T cells enriched from blood (not recorded which). The source of this sequence is a woman aged 45-65 years in a cohort exposed to, infected with or recovered from COVID-19 (not recorded which). The chain employs TRBV10-3 and TRBJ2-2, with D possibly being TRBD2 (7 bases). The CDR3 spells CAISEVARGPDTGELFF. The CDR3 nucleotides are TGTGCCATCAGTGAAGTTGCGCGGGGGCCGGACACCGGGGAGCTGTTTTTT.